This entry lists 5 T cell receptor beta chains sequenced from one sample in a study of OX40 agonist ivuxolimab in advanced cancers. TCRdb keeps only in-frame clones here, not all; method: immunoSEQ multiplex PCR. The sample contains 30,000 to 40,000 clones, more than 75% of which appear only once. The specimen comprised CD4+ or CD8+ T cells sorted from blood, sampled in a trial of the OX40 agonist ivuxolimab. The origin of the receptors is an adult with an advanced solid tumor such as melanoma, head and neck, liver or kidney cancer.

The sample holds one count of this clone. CDR3 sequence reads: CASNTGGREKLFF. The CDR3 DNA sequence: TGTGCCAGCAATACAGGGGGCCGTGAAAAACTGTTTTTT. V is TRBV2 and J is TRBJ1-4; 9 nucleotides align to TRBD1. Germline V gives CDR1 SNHLY, CDR2 FYNNEI. The length of the CDR3 is 13 residues. Losses at the gene ends were 7 bases for V and 7 bases for J; bases not matched to a gene: 4.

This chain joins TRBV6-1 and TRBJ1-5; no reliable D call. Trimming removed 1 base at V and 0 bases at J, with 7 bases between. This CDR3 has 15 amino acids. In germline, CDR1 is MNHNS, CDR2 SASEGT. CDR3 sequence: CASSEGPYSNQPQHF. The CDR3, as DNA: TGTGCCAGCAGTGAAGGACCTTATAGCAATCAGCCCCAGCATTTT.

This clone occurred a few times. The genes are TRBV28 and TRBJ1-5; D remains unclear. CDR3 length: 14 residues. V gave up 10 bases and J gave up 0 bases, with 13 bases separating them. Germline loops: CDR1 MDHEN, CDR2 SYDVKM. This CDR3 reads CAIGRQSSNQPQHF. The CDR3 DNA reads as TGTGCCATCGGTAGACAATCTAGCAATCAGCCCCAGCATTTT. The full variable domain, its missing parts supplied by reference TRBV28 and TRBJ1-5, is DVKVTQSSRYLVKRTGEKVFLECVQDMDHENMFWYRQDPGLGLRLIYFSYDVKMKEKGDIPEGYSVSREKKERFSLILESASTNQTSMYLCAIGRQSSNQPQHFGDGTRLSIL.

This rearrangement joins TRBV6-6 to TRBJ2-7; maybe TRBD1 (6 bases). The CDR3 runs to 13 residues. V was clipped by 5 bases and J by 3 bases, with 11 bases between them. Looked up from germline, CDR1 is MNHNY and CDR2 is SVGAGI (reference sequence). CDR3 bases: TGTGCCAGCAGTCGGGGACATCTCTACGAGCAGTACGTC. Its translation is CASSRGHLYEQYV.

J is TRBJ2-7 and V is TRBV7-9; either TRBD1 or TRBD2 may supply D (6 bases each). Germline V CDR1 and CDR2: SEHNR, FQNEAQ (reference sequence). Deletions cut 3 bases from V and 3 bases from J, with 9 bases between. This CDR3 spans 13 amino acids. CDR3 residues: CASSFEGGYEQYV. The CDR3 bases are TGTGCCAGCAGCTTTGAGGGGGGCTACGAGCAGTACGTC.